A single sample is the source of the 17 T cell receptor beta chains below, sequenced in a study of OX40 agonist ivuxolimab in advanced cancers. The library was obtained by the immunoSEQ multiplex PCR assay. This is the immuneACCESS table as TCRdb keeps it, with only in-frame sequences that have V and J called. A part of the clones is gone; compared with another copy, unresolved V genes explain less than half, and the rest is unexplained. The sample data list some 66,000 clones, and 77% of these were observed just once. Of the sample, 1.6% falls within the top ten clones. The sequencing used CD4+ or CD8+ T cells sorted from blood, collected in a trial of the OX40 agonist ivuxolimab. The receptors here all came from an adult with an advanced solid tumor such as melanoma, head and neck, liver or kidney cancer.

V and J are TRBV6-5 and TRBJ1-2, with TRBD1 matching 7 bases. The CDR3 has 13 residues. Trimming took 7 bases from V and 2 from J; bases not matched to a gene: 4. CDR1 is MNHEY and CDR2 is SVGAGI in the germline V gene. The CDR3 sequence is CASMGTANYGYTF. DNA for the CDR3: TGTGCCAGCATGGGGACAGCAAACTATGGCTACACCTTC.

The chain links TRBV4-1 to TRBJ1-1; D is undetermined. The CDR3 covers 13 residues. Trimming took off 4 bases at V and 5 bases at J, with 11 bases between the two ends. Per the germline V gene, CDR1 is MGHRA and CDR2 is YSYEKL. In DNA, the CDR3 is TGCGCCAGCAGCCGAGGGAGAAGGACTGAAGCTTTCTTT. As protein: CASSRGRRTEAFF.

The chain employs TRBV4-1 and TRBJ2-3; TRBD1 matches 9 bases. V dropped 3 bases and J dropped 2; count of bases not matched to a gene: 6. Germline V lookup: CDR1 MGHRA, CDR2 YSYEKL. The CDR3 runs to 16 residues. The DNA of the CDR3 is TGCGCCAGCAGCCAGGTTGGGACAGGGATCACAGATACGCAGTATTTT. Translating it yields CASSQVGTGITDTQYF.

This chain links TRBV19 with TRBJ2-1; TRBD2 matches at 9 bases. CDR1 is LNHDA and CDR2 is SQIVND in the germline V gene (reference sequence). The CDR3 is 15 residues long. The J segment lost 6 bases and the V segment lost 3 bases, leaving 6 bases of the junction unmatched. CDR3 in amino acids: CASSIQTSGSNEQFF. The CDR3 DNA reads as TGTGCCAGTAGTATTCAGACTAGCGGAAGCAATGAGCAGTTCTTC.

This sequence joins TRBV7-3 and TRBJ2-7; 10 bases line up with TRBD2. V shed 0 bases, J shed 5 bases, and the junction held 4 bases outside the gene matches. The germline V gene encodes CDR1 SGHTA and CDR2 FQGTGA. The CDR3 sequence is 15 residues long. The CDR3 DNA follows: TGTGCCAGCAGCTTAACGGGGACTAGCGTAAACGAGCAGTACTTC. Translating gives CASSLTGTSVNEQYF.

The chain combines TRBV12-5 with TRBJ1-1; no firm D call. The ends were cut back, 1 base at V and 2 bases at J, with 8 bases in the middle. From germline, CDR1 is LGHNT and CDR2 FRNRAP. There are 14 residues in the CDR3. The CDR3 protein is CASGLDGFNTEAFF. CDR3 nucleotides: TGTGCTAGTGGTTTGGACGGCTTCAACACTGAAGCTTTCTTT.

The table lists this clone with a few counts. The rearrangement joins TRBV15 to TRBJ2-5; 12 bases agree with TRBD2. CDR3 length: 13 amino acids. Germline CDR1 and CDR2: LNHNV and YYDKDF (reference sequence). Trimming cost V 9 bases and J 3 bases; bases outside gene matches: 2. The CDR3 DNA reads TGTGCCACGCGGACTAGCGGGAAAGAGACCCAGTACTTC. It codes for CATRTSGKETQYF.

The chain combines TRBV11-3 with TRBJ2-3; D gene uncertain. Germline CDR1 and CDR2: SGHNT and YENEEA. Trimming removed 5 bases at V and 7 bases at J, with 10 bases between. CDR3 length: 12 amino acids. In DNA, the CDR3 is TGTGCCAGCAGCCCCCGAGGTTATACGCAGTATTTT. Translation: CASSPRGYTQYF.

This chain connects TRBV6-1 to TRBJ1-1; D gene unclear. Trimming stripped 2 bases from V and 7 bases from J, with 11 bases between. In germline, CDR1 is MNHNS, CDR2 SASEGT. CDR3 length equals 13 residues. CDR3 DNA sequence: TGTGCCAGCAGTGAACCCTTCGGGTTTGAAGCTTTCTTT. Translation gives CASSEPFGFEAFF.

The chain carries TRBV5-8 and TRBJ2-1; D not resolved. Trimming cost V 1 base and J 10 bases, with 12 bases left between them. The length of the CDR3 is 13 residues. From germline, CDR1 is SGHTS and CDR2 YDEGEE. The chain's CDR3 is CASSLLVVGEQFF. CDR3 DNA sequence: TGTGCCAGCAGCTTGTTGGTAGTGGGCGAGCAGTTCTTC.

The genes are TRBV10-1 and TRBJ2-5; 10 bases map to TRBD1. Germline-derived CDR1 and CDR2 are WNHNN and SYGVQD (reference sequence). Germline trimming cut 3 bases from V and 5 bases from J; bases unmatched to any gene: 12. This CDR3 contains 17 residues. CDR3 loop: CASSDGTGVSHRETQYF. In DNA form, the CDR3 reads TGCGCCAGCAGTGACGGGACAGGGGTGTCCCACCGGGAGACCCAGTACTTC.

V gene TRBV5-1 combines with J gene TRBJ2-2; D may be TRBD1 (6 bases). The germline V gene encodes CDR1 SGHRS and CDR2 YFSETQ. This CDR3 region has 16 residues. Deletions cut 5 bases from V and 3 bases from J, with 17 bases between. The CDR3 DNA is TGCGCCAGCAGTCGTGGGGGCAGGGGAGACACCGGGGAGCTGTTTTTT. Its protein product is CASSRGGRGDTGELFF. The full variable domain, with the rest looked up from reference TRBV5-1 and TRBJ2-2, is KAGVTQTPRYLIKTRGQQVTLSCSPISGHRSVSWYQQTPGQGLQFLFEYFSETQRNKGNFPGRFSGRQFSNSRSEMNVSTLELGDSALYLCASSRGGRGDTGELFFGEGSRLTVL.

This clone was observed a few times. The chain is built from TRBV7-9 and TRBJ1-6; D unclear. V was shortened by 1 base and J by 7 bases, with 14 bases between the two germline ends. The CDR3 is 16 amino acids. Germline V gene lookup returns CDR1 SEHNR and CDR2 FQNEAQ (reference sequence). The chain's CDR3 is CASSLVRGFGNSPLHF. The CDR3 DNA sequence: TGTGCCAGCAGCTTAGTACGAGGGTTTGGGAATTCACCCCTCCACTTT.

The CDR3 loop reads CAWTPGGADTQYF. The DNA of the CDR3 is TGTGCCTGGACTCCAGGGGGAGCCGATACGCAGTATTTT. The chain employs TRBV30 and TRBJ2-3; 7 nucleotides line up with TRBD1. From germline, CDR1 is GTSNPN and CDR2 SVGIG (reference sequence). The V and J ends lost 4 bases and 6 bases, in that order; junction bases with no gene match: 7. The CDR3 is 13 amino acids.

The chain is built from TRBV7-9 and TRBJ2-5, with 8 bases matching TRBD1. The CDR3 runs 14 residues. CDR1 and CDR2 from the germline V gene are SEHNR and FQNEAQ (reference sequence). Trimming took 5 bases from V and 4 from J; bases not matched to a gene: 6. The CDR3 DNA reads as TGTGCCAGCAGCACAACAGGGGGTGGAGAGACCCAGTACTTC. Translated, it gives CASSTTGGGETQYF.

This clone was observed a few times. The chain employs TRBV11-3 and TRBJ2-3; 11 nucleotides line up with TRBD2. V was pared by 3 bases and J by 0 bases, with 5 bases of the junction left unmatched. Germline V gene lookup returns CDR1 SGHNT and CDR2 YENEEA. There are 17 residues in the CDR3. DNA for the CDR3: TGTGCCAGCAGCTTGGCTAGCGGGAGGCGAAGCACAGATACGCAGTATTTT. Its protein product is CASSLASGRRSTDTQYF.

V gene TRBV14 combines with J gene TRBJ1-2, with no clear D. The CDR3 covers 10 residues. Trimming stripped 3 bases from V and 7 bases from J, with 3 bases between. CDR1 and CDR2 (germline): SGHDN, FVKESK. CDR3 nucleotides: TGTGCCAGCAGCCAGGCTGGCTACACCTTC. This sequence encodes CASSQAGYTF.